The source of this TCR beta chain is a study of T cells after yellow fever vaccination. This CDR3 comprises 15 residues. V was clipped by 4 bases and J by 7 bases; unmatched bases: 9. TCRdb redid the calling of the 5' RACE reads with MiXCR, one entry per CDR3 protein. The table has a few hundred thousand distinct CDR3 sequences, roughly 12% seen once. The TCR comes from a man aged 18 to 29 who received the YFV17D yellow fever vaccine. This chain links TRBV12-3 or TRBV12-4 with TRBJ1-4, with 7 bases aligning to TRBD1. Sequenced material: PBMCs, taken on the day of the first yellow fever vaccination. The DNA for the CDR3 is TGTGCCAGCAGTTGGGGAACAGGGGTAGCTGAAAAACTGTTTTTT. Encoded protein: CASSWGTGVAEKLFF.